Here is one T cell receptor beta chain with its context. With V trimmed by 4 bases and J by 1 base, 3 bases remained unmatched. The CDR3 consists of 15 residues. Germline V gives CDR1 MGHDK, CDR2 SYGVNS. The data originate from a study of control samples from healthy donors and cancer patients. The method was immunoSEQ multiplex PCR; TCRdb's version includes in-frame clones alone and lacks a portion of them. Here the sample spans approximately 100,000 clones, 85% to 90% being singletons. This clonotype was sampled from a man younger than 45 in good health. Material for sequencing was blood. The chain has TRBV25-1 and TRBJ1-1, with 10 bases matching TRBD1. CDR3 in amino acids: CASSGRQGANTEAFF. CDR3 bases: TGTGCCAGCAGTGGCCGACAGGGGGCGAACACTGAAGCTTTCTTT.